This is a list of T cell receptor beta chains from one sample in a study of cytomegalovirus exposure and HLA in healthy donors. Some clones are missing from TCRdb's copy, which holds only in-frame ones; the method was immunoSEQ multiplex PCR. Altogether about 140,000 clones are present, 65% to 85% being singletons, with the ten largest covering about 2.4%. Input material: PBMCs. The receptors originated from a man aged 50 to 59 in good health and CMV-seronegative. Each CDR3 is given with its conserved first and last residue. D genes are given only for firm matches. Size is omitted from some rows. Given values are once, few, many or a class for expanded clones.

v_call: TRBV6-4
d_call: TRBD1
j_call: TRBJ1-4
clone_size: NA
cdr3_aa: CASTEGGTGGVPEKLFF
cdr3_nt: TGTGCCAGCACCGAAGGGGGGACAGGGGGCGTCCCTGAAAAACTGTTTTTT

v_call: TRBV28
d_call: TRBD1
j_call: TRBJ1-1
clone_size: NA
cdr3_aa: CASRGQGTTEAFF
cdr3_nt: TGTGCCAGCAGGGGACAGGGGACCACTGAAGCCTTCTTT

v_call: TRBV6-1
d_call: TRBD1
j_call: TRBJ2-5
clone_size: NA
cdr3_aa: CASVKDRGPQETQYF
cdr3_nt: TGTGCCAGCGTGAAGGACAGGGGACCACAAGAGACCCAGTACTTC

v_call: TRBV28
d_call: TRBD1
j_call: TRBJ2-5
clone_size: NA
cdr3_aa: CATAPYPQGQETQYF
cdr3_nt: TGTGCCACCGCCCCCTACCCACAGGGGCAAGAGACCCAGTACTTC

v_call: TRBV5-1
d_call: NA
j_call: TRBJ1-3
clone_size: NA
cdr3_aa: CASSLREGSGNTIYF
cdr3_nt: TGCGCCAGCAGCTTGAGAGAGGGATCTGGAAACACCATATATTTT

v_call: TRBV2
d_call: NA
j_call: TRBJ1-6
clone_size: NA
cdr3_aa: CASSSGASPLHF
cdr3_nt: TGTGCCAGCAGCTCTGGGGCTTCACCCCTCCACTTT

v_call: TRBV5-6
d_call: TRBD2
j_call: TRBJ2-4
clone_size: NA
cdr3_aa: CASSPGTSGGAKNIQYF
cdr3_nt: TGTGCCAGCAGCCCCGGGACTAGCGGGGGAGCCAAAAACATTCAGTACTTC

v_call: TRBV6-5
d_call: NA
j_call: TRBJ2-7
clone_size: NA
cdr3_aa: CASRTARYEQYF
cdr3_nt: TGTGCCAGCAGGACCGCTAGATACGAGCAGTACTTC

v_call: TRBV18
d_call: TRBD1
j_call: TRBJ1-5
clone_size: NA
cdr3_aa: CASSPPGTADNQPQHF
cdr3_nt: TGTGCCAGCTCACCACCCGGGACAGCCGACAATCAGCCCCAGCATTTT

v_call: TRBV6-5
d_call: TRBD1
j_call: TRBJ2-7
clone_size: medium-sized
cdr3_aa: CASSYSTGGVEQYF
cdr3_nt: TGTGCCAGCAGTTACTCGACAGGGGGGGTCGAGCAGTACTTC

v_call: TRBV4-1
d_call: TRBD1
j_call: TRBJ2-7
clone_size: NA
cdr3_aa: CASSQVGTDSYEQYF
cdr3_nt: TGCGCCAGCAGCCAAGTGGGGACAGACTCCTACGAGCAGTACTTC

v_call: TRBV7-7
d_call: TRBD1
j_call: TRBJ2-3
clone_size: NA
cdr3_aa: CASSAAGQGITDTQYF
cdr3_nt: TGTGCTAGCAGCGCGGCGGGACAGGGGATCACAGATACGCAGTATTTT

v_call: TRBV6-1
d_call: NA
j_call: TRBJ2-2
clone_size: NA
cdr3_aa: CASSSGNTGELFF
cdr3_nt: TGTGCCAGCAGCTCAGGGAACACCGGGGAGCTGTTTTTT

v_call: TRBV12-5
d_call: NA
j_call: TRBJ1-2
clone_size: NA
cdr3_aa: CASGLVVRTSDEGYTF
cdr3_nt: TGTGCTAGTGGTTTGGTAGTACGGACATCGGACGAAGGCTACACCTTC

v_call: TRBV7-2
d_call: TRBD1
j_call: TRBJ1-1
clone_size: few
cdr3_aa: CASSSRGTGREAFF
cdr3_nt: TGTGCCAGCAGCTCCCGGGGGACAGGCCGCGAAGCTTTCTTT

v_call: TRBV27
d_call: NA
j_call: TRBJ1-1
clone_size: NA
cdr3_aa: CASWRRGAFF
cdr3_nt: TGTGCCAGCTGGCGAAGGGGGGCTTTCTTT

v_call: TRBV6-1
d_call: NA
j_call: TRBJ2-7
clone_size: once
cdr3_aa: CASSEWGGNSYEQYF
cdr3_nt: TGTGCCAGCAGTGAATGGGGCGGGAACTCCTACGAGCAGTACTTC

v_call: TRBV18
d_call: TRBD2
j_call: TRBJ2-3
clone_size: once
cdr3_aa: CASSLGTSGTDTQYF
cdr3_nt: TGTGCCAGCTCACTCGGGACTAGCGGGACAGATACGCAGTATTTT

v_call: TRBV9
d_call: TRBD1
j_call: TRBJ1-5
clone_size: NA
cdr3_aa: CASSVVEGAVSNQPQHF
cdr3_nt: TGTGCCAGCAGCGTAGTTGAGGGGGCGGTAAGCAATCAGCCCCAGCATTTT

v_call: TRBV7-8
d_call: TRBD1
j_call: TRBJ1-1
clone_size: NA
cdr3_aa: CASSSPGTENTEAFF
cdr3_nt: TGTGCCAGCAGCTCCCCCGGGACAGAGAACACTGAAGCTTTCTTT

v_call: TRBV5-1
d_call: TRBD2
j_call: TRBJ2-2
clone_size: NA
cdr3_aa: CASSLLSGGANTGELFF
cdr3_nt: TGCGCCAGCAGCTTGTTGAGCGGGGGGGCCAACACCGGGGAGCTGTTTTTT

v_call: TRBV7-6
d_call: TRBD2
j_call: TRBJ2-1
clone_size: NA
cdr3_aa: CASSPGTSMVLGEQFF
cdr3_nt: TGTGCCAGCAGCCCGGGGACTAGCATGGTATTGGGTGAGCAGTTCTTC

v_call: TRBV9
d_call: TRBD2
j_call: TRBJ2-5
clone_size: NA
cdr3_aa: CASSVGLAGDQETQYF
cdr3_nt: TGTGCCAGCAGCGTAGGACTAGCGGGTGACCAAGAGACCCAGTACTTC

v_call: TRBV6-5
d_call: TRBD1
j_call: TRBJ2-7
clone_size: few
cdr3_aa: CASSREGAHSYEQYF
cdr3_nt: TGTGCCAGCAGCAGAGAGGGGGCCCACTCCTACGAGCAGTACTTC

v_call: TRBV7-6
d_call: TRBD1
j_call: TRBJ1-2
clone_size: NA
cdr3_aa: CASGGTGVAGGYTF
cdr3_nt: TGTGCCAGCGGGGGGACAGGGGTCGCAGGGGGCTACACCTTC

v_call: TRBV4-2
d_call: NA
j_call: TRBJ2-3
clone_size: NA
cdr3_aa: CASSQGRGTDTQYF
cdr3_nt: TGTGCCAGCAGCCAAGGAAGGGGGACAGATACGCAGTATTTT

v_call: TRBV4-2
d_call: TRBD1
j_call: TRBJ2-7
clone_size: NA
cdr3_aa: CASSQGGTGIYEQYF
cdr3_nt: TGTGCCAGCAGCCAAGGGGGGACAGGGATCTACGAGCAGTACTTC

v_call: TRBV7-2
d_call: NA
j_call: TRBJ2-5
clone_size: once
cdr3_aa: CASSWGRRGQETQYF
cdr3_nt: TGTGCCAGCAGCTGGGGACGACGGGGGCAAGAGACCCAGTACTTC

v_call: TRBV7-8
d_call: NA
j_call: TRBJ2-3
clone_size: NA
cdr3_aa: CASSPGRGARDTQYF
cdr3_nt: TGTGCCAGCAGCCCGGGACGGGGGGCAAGGGATACGCAGTATTTT

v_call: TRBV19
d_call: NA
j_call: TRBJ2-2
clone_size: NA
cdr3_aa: CASSIPAQGSGELFF
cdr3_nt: TGTGCCAGTAGTATACCGGCGCAGGGGTCCGGGGAGCTGTTTTTT

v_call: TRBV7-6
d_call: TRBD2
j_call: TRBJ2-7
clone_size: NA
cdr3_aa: CASSTGTSGSYEQYF
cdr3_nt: TGTGCCAGCAGCACCGGGACTAGCGGGAGCTACGAGCAGTACTTC

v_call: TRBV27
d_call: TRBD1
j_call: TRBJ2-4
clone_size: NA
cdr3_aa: CASSSSGTGQTEVAKNIQYF
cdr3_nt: TGTGCCAGCAGTTCTTCCGGGACAGGGCAGACAGAAGTAGCCAAAAACATTCAGTACTTC

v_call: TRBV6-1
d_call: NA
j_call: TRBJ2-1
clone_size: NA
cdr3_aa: CASPNPTEQFF
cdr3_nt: TGTGCCAGCCCGAACCCTACGGAGCAGTTCTTC

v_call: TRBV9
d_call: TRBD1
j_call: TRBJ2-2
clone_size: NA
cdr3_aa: CASSVGTGGNQAGELFF
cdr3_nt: TGTGCCAGCAGCGTCGGGACAGGGGGTAATCAGGCCGGGGAGCTGTTTTTT

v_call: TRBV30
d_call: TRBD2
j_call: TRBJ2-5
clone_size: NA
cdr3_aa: CAWSVGLAGLAGGTQYF
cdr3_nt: TGTGCCTGGAGTGTAGGCCTAGCGGGACTAGCGGGAGGGACCCAGTACTTC

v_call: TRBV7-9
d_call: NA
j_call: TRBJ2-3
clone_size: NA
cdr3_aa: CASSLTLAGDTQYF
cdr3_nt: TGTGCCAGCAGCTTAACCCTAGCAGGAGATACGCAGTATTTT

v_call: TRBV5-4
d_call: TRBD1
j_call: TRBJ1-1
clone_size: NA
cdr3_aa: CASSLRQGANTEAFF
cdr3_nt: TGTGCCAGCAGCTTACGACAGGGGGCGAACACTGAAGCTTTCTTT

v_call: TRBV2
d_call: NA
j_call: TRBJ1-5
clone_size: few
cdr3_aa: CASRAGRGLGNQPQHF
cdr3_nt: TGTGCCAGCAGGGCGGGTAGGGGACTCGGCAATCAGCCCCAGCATTTT

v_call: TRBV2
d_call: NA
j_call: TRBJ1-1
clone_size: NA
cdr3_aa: CASTLTGITNTEAFF
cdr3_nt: TGTGCCAGCACTCTCACAGGGATTACGAACACTGAAGCTTTCTTT

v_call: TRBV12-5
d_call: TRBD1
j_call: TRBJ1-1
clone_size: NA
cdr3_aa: CASGLTGQGNTEAFF
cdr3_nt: TGTGCTAGTGGTTTGACGGGACAGGGTAACACTGAAGCTTTCTTT

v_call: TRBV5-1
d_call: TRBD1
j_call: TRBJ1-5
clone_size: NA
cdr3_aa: CASSLGDRQGGQPQHF
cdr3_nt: TGCGCCAGCAGCTTGGGAGATCGACAGGGCGGTCAGCCCCAGCATTTT

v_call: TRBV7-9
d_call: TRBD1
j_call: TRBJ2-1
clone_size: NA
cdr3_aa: CASSLLGQGNEQFF
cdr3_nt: TGTGCCAGCAGCTTACTGGGACAGGGAAATGAGCAGTTCTTC

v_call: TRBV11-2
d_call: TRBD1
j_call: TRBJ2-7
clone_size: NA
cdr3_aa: CASSTGTAYEQYF
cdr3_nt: TGTGCCAGCAGCACCGGGACAGCCTACGAGCAGTACTTC

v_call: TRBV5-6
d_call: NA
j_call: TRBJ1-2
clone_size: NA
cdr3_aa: CASSSRTDTWYGYTF
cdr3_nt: TGTGCCAGCAGCTCACGGACAGATACCTGGTATGGCTACACCTTC

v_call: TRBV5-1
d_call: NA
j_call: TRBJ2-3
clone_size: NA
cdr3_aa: CATSNGGTDTQYF
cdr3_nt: TGCGCCACCTCAAACGGCGGGACAGATACGCAGTATTTT

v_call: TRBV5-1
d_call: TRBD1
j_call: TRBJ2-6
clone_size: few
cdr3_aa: CASSSTGVTGANVLTF
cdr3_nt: TGCGCCAGCAGCTCGACAGGGGTGACTGGGGCCAACGTCCTGACTTTC

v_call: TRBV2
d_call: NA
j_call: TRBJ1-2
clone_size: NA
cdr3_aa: CASRSPFLDYGYLTF
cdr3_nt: TGTGCCAGCAGGAGCCCTTTCCTGGACTATGGCTACCTTACCTTC

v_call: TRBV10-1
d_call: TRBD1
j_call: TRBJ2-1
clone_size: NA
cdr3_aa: CASSGTGLSSEQFF
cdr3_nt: TGCGCCAGCAGTGGGACAGGCCTGAGTAGTGAGCAGTTCTTC

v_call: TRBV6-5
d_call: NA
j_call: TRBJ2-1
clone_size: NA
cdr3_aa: CASSYSKRVANEQFF
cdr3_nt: TGTGCCAGCAGTTACTCGAAGAGGGTTGCCAATGAGCAGTTCTTC

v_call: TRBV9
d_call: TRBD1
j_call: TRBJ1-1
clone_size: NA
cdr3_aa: CASSVGDRAEAFF
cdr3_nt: TGTGCCAGCAGCGTCGGGGACAGGGCCGAAGCTTTCTTT

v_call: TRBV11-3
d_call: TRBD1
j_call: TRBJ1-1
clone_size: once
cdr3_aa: CASSLEGSGTGDVAFF
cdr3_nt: TGTGCCAGCAGCTTGGAGGGATCAGGGACAGGGGATGTAGCTTTCTTT

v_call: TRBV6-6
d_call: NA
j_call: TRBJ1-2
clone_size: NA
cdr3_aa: CASSSFERGARGYTF
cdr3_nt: TGTGCCAGCAGTTCCTTTGAACGGGGGGCTAGGGGCTACACCTTC

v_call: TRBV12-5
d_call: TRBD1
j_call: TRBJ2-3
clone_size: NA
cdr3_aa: CASGQTGGASDTQYF
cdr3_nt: TGTGCTAGTGGCCAGACAGGGGGCGCTTCCGATACGCAGTATTTT

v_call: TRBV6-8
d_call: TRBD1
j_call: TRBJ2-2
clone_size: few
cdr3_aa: CASSWGTGNLFNTGELFF
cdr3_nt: TGTGCCAGCAGTTGGGGGACAGGCAACCTCTTTAACACCGGGGAGCTGTTTTTT

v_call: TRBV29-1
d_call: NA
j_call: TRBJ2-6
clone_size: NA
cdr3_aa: CSALQTGAPANVLTF
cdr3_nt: TGCAGCGCCCTACAAACAGGCGCCCCCGCCAACGTCCTGACTTTC

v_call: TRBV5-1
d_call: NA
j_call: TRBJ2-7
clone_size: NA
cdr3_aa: CASSPGQTYEQYF
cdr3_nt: TGCGCCAGCAGCCCCGGACAGACCTACGAGCAGTACTTC

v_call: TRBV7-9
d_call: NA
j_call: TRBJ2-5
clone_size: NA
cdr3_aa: CASSLALTGTETQYF
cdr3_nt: TGTGCCAGCAGCTTAGCGCTCACAGGAACAGAGACCCAGTACTTC

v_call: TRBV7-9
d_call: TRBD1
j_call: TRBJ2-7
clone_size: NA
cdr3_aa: CASSPGTGSYEQYF
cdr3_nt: TGTGCCAGCAGCCCCGGGACAGGGAGCTACGAGCAGTACTTC

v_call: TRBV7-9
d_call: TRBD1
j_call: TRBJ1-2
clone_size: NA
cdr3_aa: CASSRWDRDSGYTF
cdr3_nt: TGTGCCAGCAGCCGATGGGACAGGGATAGTGGCTACACCTTC

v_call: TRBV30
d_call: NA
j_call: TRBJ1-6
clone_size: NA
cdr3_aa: CAWSIGDRPYNSPLHF
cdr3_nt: TGTGCCTGGAGTATAGGGGATCGCCCCTATAATTCACCCCTCCACTTT